This TCR beta chain was identified during a study of vaccination effects on CD4 cells after COVID-19. Study background: Two-dose vaccination with either BNT162b2 or mRNA-1273 was given to the participants.

Peptide-pool stimulation followed by sequencing identified expanded antigen-specific CD4+ clonotypes in the ViraFEST assay. Once cultured for about 9 days, the cells underwent separation to obtain CD4+ T cells. Having tested negative for nucleocapsid antibodies, the vaccine recipients showed no prior SARS-CoV-2 infection. Peptides at 8.5 to 10 ug/ml and IL-2 at 10 IU/ml were added to some 1.9 million PBMC per well. TCRdb keeps only in-frame clones here, not all; method: immunoSEQ multiplex PCR. There are tens of thousands of clones in the sample; under 85% occur only once, and 26% lies in the top ten. Trimming cost V 2 bases and J 1 base, with 16 bases left between them. Germline V gives CDR1 SGHAT, CDR2 FQNNGV. The CDR3 totals 17 residues. Concerning this clone: Its antigen is not identified.

The rearrangement uses TRBV11-2 and TRBJ2-3; possibly TRBD1 or TRBD2 for D (7 bases each). The source is a human donor who received a COVID-19 vaccine. The input for sequencing was CD4+ T cells from PBMCs cultured with HCoV-NL63 spike peptides, taken before COVID-19 vaccination. The CDR3 region has the DNA TGTGCCAGCAGCTTACCAGGGGGAGGGGTTGGCACAGATACGCAGTATTTT. Residues: CASSLPGGGVGTDTQYF. Combining the CDR3 with reference TRBV11-2 and TRBJ2-3 gives the whole variable domain EAGVAQSPRYKIIEKRQSVAFWCNPISGHATLYWYQQILGQGPKLLIQFQNNGVVDDSQLPKDRFSAERLKGVDSTLKIQPAKLEDSAVYLCASSLPGGGVGTDTQYFGPGTRLTVL.